This T cell receptor (beta chain) was documented in a study of blood T cell repertoires in COVID-19. Study-wide background: Samples of COVID-19 (acute and convalescent) were obtained from the United States, Italy and Spain.

V was cut by 3 bases and J by 2 bases, with 8 bases left in between. The CDR3 length is 13 residues. CDR1 and CDR2 from the germline V gene are KGHSH and LQKENI. As handled by the study authors: Estimates of nucleated cell counts were drawn from the amplification of reference gene primers. Profiling relied on immunoSEQ multiplex PCR, and the TCRdb table lists in-frame clones only, not all of them. That table gives V, J and clone size, and the DNA gave D and trimming. The repertoire consists of around 200,000 clones, with around 90% occurring once and the leading ten covering about 6.7%. The receptor's source is a man aged 35-49 years with acute or convalescent COVID-19. This chain links TRBV18 with TRBJ2-7, with D possibly matching TRBD1 (6 bases). The sample comprised peripheral blood. CDR3 in amino acids: CASSPGQTYEQYF. Written as DNA, the CDR3 is TGTGCCAGCTCACCGGGACAAACCTACGAGCAGTACTTC.